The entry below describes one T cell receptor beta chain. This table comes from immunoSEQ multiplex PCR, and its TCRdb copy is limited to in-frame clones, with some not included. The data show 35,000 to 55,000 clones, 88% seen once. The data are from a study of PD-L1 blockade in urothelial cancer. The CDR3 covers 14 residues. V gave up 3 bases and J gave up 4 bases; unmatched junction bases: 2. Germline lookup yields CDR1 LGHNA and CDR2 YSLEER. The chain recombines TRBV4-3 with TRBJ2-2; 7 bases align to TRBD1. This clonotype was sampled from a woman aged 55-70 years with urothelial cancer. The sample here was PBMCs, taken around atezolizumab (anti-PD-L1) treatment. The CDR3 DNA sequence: TGCGCCAGCAGCCAGACAGGGCTCACCGGGGAGCTGTTTTTT. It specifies CASSQTGLTGELFF.